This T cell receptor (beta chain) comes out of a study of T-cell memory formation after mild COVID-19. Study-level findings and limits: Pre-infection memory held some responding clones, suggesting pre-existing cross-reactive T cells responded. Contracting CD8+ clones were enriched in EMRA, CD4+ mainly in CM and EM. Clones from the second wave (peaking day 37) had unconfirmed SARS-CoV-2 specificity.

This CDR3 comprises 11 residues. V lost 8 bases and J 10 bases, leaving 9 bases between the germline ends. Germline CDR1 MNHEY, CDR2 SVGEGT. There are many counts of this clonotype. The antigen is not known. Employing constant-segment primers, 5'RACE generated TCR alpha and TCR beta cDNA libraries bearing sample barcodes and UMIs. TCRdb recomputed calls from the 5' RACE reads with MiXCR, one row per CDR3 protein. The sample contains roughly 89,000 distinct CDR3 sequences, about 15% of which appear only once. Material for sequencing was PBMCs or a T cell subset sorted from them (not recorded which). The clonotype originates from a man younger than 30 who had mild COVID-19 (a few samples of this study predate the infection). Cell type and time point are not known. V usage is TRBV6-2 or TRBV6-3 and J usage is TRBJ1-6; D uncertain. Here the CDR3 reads CASGPGSPLHF. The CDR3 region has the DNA TGTGCCAGCGGTCCCGGGTCACCCCTCCACTTT.